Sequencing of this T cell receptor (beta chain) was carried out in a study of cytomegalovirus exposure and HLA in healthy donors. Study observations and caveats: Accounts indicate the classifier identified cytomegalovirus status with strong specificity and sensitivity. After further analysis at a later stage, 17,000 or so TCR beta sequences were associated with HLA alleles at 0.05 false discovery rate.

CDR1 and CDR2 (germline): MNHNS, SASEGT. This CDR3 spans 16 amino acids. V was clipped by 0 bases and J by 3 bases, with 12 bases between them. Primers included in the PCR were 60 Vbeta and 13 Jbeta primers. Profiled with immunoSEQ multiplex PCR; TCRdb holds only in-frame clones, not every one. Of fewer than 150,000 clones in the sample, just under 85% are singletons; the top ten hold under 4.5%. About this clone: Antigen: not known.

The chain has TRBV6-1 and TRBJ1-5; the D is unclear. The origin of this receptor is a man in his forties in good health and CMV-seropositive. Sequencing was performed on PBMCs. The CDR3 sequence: CASSEALRASNQPQHF. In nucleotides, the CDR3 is TGTGCCAGCAGTGAAGCCTTGAGAGCTTCCAATCAGCCCCAGCATTTT.